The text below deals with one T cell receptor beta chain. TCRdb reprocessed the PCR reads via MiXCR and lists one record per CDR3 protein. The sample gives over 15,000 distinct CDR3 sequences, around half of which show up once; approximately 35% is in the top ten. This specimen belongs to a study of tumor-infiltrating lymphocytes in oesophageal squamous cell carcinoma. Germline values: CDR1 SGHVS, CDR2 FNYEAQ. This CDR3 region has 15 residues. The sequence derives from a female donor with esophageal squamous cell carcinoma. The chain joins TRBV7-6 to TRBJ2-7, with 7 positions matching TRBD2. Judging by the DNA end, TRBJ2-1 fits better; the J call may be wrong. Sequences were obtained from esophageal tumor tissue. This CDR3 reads CASSLDGGFVNEQFF. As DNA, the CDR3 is TGTGCCAGCAGCTTAGACGGGGGGTTTGTGAATGAGCAGTTCTTC.